These 8 T cell receptor beta chains originate from one sample sequenced in a study of blood T cell repertoires in COVID-19. Method: immunoSEQ multiplex PCR; TCRdb's copy keeps in-frame clones and lacks some. Seen here are 90,000 to 120,000 clones, approximately 88% observed once, and the top ten hold about 6.8%. The sample taken for sequencing was peripheral blood. All receptors come from a man in his fifties with active or convalescent COVID-19.

The chain uses TRBV19 and TRBJ2-2; 7 bases match TRBD2. Trimming took 6 bases from V and 0 from J; bases not matched to a gene: 4. This CDR3 spans 15 amino acids. CDR1 and CDR2 (germline): LNHDA, SQIVND (reference sequence). The CDR3 protein is CASSRTRTNTGELFF. CDR3 bases: TGTGCCAGTAGCCGGACTAGGACGAACACCGGGGAGCTGTTTTTT.

This clone was observed a single time. The genes are TRBV30 and TRBJ2-3, with 8 bases that match TRBD2. CDR3 size: 13 residues. V dropped 4 bases and J dropped 0; count of bases not matched to a gene: 0. Germline-derived CDR1 and CDR2 are GTSNPN and SVGIG (reference sequence). Written as DNA, the CDR3 is TGTGCCTGGACTAGCGGGAGCACAGATACGCAGTATTTT. As protein: CAWTSGSTDTQYF.

The count of this clone is one. The chain carries TRBV20-1 and TRBJ2-1; D uncertain. CDR1 is DFQATT and CDR2 is SNEGSKA in the germline V gene (reference sequence). V was cut by 6 bases and J by 4 bases, with 7 bases left in between. CDR3 length: 11 residues. For the CDR3, the DNA is TGCAGTGCCCTAATTTACAATGAGCAGTTCTTC. Translating gives CSALIYNEQFF.

The chain has TRBV7-7 and TRBJ2-3; the match to TRBD2 covers 9 bases. CDR3 length equals 15 residues. Losses at the gene ends were 2 bases for V and 0 bases for J; bases not matched to a gene: 0. The germline V gene has CDR1 SSHAT and CDR2 FNYEAQ (reference sequence). This chain's CDR3 is CASSLLAGSTDTQYF. The DNA of the CDR3 is TGTGCCAGCAGCTTACTAGCGGGAAGCACAGATACGCAGTATTTT.

This chain joins TRBV5-6 and TRBJ1-4, with D possibly TRBD1 on 5 matching bases. V lost 4 bases, J lost 12 bases, and 16 bases lay in between. Germline V gene sequence: CDR1 SGHDT, CDR2 YYEEEE. The CDR3 runs to 13 residues. The CDR3 sequence is CASSPGAGEELFF. The DNA of the CDR3 is TGTGCCAGCAGCCCCGGAGCGGGGGAGGAACTGTTTTTT.

V gene TRBV27 combines with J gene TRBJ2-5; the D call may be TRBD1 or TRBD2 (6 bases each). The CDR3 runs to 14 residues. Trimming removed 10 bases at V and 7 bases at J, with 22 bases between. CDR1 MNHEY and CDR2 SMNVEV come from the germline V gene (reference sequence). The DNA of the CDR3 is TGTGCCACCAGGGGCCTGGGTGCGGGGTTGACCCAGTACTTC. Protein sequence: CATRGLGAGLTQYF.

The genes are TRBV29-1 and TRBJ2-1; TRBD2 matches 10 bases. CDR3 size: 18 residues. V gave up 1 base and J gave up 0 bases; unmatched junction bases: 9. Germline loops: CDR1 SQVTM, CDR2 ANQGSEA. This CDR3 is CSVEGFTSGINSYNEQFF. The CDR3 nucleotides read TGCAGCGTTGAAGGTTTTACTAGCGGGATAAACTCCTACAATGAGCAGTTCTTC.

The rearrangement uses TRBV14 and TRBJ1-4; 7 positions agree with TRBD1. The V gene end was trimmed by 4 bases and the J gene end by 10 bases; junction bases not matched to a gene: 15. Germline CDR1 is SGHDN and CDR2 is FVKESK. CDR3 length: 16 amino acids. The CDR3 bases are TGTGCCAGCAGCCCAGCGTCGCGCGTTCACAGGGGAAAACTGTTTTTT. It yields the protein CASSPASRVHRGKLFF.